Listed below are T cell receptor beta chains from one sample, sequenced in a study of blood T cell repertoires in COVID-19. Method: immunoSEQ multiplex PCR; TCRdb's copy keeps in-frame clones and lacks some. The table lists 170,000 or so clones, just under 90% of them singletons. The source material was peripheral blood. Every receptor here comes from a woman younger than 35 who had recovered from COVID-19. The CDR3 runs from the conserved cysteine through the conserved F or W. D genes are given only for firm matches. The listing skips clone size in some rows; elsewhere it reads once, few, many or a size class.

j_call | v_call | d_call | cdr3_length | clone_size | cdr3_nt | cdr3_aa
TRBJ1-5 | TRBV9 | NA | 13 | NA | TGTGCCAGCAGCGGCGGAAACAATCAGCCCCAGCATTTT | CASSGGNNQPQHF
TRBJ2-7 | TRBV19 | TRBD1 | 15 | NA | TGTGCCAGTAGTACAAGACAGGGTTCGGCCTACGAGCAGTACTTC | CASSTRQGSAYEQYF
TRBJ2-5 | TRBV20-1 | TRBD2 | 15 | NA | TGCAGTGCTAGTGGGACTAGCGGGTCCCAAGAGACCCAGTACTTC | CSASGTSGSQETQYF
TRBJ1-3 | TRBV29-1 | NA | 12 | few | TGCAGCGTTTGGACTGGTGGAAACACCATATATTTT | CSVWTGGNTIYF
TRBJ2-3 | TRBV11-2 | NA | 14 | NA | TGTGCCAGCAGCCTAGGACTGAGAACAGATACGCAGTATTTT | CASSLGLRTDTQYF
TRBJ1-1 | TRBV3-1/TRBV3-2 | NA | 16 | once | TGTGCCAGCAGCCAACAAACAGTCGGCGGGGCCGTTCGAGCTTTCTTT | CASSQQTVGGAVRAFF
TRBJ1-1 | TRBV24-1 | TRBD1 | 14 | NA | TGTGCCACCAGTGGACAGGGTCTGAACACTGAAGCTTTCTTT | CATSGQGLNTEAFF
TRBJ2-5 | TRBV19 | TRBD2 | 15 | NA | TGTGCCAGTAGTAGGACTAGCAGGGCCCAAGAGACCCAGTACTTC | CASSRTSRAQETQYF
TRBJ1-2 | TRBV12-5 | TRBD1 | 15 | few | TGTGCTAGTGGTTTGGCAAAACAGGGGAGCTATGGCTACACCTTC | CASGLAKQGSYGYTF
TRBJ1-5 | TRBV13 | NA | 13 | NA | TGTGCCAGCAGCTTAGACCGGTATCAGCCCCAGCATTTT | CASSLDRYQPQHF
TRBJ1-4 | TRBV18 | NA | 16 | NA | TGTGCCAGCTCACCGCCCGAGGGTAGAGGCAATGAAAAACTGTTTTTT | CASSPPEGRGNEKLFF
TRBJ1-2 | TRBV6-5 | NA | 14 | NA | TGTGCCAGCATCCAGGGGATCGCTAACTATGGCTACACCTTC | CASIQGIANYGYTF
TRBJ2-5 | TRBV19 | TRBD2 | 14 | NA | TGTGCCAGTAGCGGAGGACTAGTATGGGAGACCCAGTACTTC | CASSGGLVWETQYF
TRBJ1-1 | TRBV5-4 | TRBD1 | 16 | NA | TGTGCCAGCAGCCGGGACAGGGGGGCAGTGGACACTGAAGCTTTCTTT | CASSRDRGAVDTEAFF
TRBJ2-5 | TRBV5-1 | NA | 13 | NA | TGCGCCAGCAGCTATTGGGGCAGGGAGACCCAGTACTTC | CASSYWGRETQYF
TRBJ1-4 | TRBV6-4 | NA | 13 | once | TGTGCCAGCAGTGACGGCCGTGGTGAAAAACTGTTTTTT | CASSDGRGEKLFF
TRBJ2-2 | TRBV4-1 | TRBD2 | 18 | NA | TGCGCCAGCAGCCCACGAACGGGGGGCGGGAGGGTCACCGGGGAGCTGTTTTTT | CASSPRTGGGRVTGELFF
TRBJ2-7 | TRBV6-5 | TRBD1 | 14 | NA | TGTGCCAGCAGTAGGGACAGTAAATTTTACGAGCAGTACTTC | CASSRDSKFYEQYF
TRBJ2-3 | TRBV12-2 | NA | 20 | NA | TGTGCAAGTCGCTTAGGGGCCCCGGGGGGGTCGGGATCACCTAGGGGTACGCAGTATTTT | CASRLGAPGGSGSPRGTQYF
TRBJ2-1 | TRBV7-9 | TRBD1 | 16 | NA | TGTGCCAGCAGCTTGTGGGGGACAGGGGCCTACAATGAGCAGTTCTTC | CASSLWGTGAYNEQFF
TRBJ1-6 | TRBV4-1 | NA | 15 | NA | TGCGCCACCTCCCTGGGTCGGGGAAATAATTCACCCCTCCACTTT | CATSLGRGNNSPLHF
TRBJ2-7 | TRBV6-5 | NA | 15 | NA | TGTGCCAGCAGTTACTCGCAGGGAGGCACCTACGAGCAGTACTTC | CASSYSQGGTYEQYF
TRBJ1-2 | TRBV6-5 | NA | 13 | NA | TGTGCCAGCAGCGCCAAACGAGATTATGGCTACACCTTC | CASSAKRDYGYTF
TRBJ2-1 | TRBV18 | TRBD2 | 14 | NA | TGTGCCAGCTCCAAGACGCGGGGGAACAATGAGCAGTTCTTC | CASSKTRGNNEQFF
TRBJ2-1 | TRBV7-2 | NA | 17 | NA | TGTGCCAGCAGCTTAAGAATGGGCCACAGCTCCTACAATGAGCAGTTCTTC | CASSLRMGHSSYNEQFF
TRBJ2-5 | TRBV4-3 | NA | 15 | NA | TGCGCCAGCAGCCCTACAGGGATGCGTCCAGAGACCCAGTACTTC | CASSPTGMRPETQYF
TRBJ2-3 | TRBV14 | NA | 14 | NA | TGTGCCAGCAGCTATAGACAGTCCACAGATACGCAGTATTTT | CASSYRQSTDTQYF
TRBJ2-7 | TRBV29-1 | NA | 12 | NA | TGCAGCGGATCAGGGCCGGGCTACGAGCAGTACTTC | CSGSGPGYEQYF
TRBJ1-2 | TRBV28 | NA | 16 | once | TGTGCCAGCAGTCCTACAGATACAGGGTTTCTCTATGGCTACACCTTC | CASSPTDTGFLYGYTF
TRBJ2-7 | TRBV6-5 | TRBD2 | 14 | NA | TGTGCCAGCAGTCGGCGGGGGGTCTCCTACGAGCAGTACTTC | CASSRRGVSYEQYF
TRBJ2-1 | TRBV20-1 | TRBD2 | 11 | NA | TGCAGTGCTAGGCACCCGGGAGGACAGTTCTTC | CSARHPGGQFF
TRBJ1-2 | TRBV5-4 | NA | 14 | NA | TGTGCCAGCAGCCCGCCGGAGGGGACCTATGGCTACACCTTC | CASSPPEGTYGYTF
TRBJ2-1 | TRBV19 | TRBD1 | 14 | NA | TGTGCCAGTTCGGGACAGGGGGCCTACAATGAGCAGTTCTTC | CASSGQGAYNEQFF
TRBJ1-3 | TRBV25-1 | NA | 13 | many | TGTGCCAGCAGTGGCGGATCTGGAAACACCATATATTTT | CASSGGSGNTIYF
TRBJ2-1 | TRBV21-1 | NA | 19 | few | TGTGCCAGCAGCAAAAACCTGATGACAGGGGTCATCTCCTACAATGAGCAGTTCTTC | CASSKNLMTGVISYNEQFF
TRBJ1-3 | TRBV7-9 | TRBD1 | 16 | NA | TGTGCCAGCAGCCCGAGACAGGGGATCTCTGGAAACACCATATATTTT | CASSPRQGISGNTIYF
TRBJ2-2 | TRBV7-3 | TRBD2 | 16 | NA | TGTGCCAGCAGCCTCACTAGCGGGGGGAACACCGGGGAGCTGTTTTTT | CASSLTSGGNTGELFF
TRBJ1-5 | TRBV6-5 | NA | 13 | few | TGTGCCAGCAGACCAGGGTTCGTGCAGCCCCAGCATTTT | CASRPGFVQPQHF
TRBJ1-2 | TRBV30 | NA | 13 | NA | TGTGCCTGGGGGGGGACTAAAGGGTATGGCTACACCTTC | CAWGGTKGYGYTF
TRBJ2-3 | TRBV19 | TRBD1 | 15 | NA | TGTGCCACCGCCAGGGGGCCCGCTAGCACAGATACGCAGTATTTT | CATARGPASTDTQYF
TRBJ1-1 | TRBV9 | NA | 16 | few | TGTGCCAGCAGCGTAGTCTCTTCGATAGGGAGCACTGAAGCTTTCTTT | CASSVVSSIGSTEAFF
TRBJ1-2 | TRBV7-3 | NA | 17 | NA | TGTGCCAGCAGCCCCCGGATCGCCAGGCGAACTAACTATGGCTACACCTTC | CASSPRIARRTNYGYTF
TRBJ2-1 | TRBV6-5 | NA | 14 | NA | TGTGCCATTTCTCCGGGAGTACCTCACAATGAGCAGTTCTTC | CAISPGVPHNEQFF
TRBJ2-7 | TRBV3-1/TRBV3-2 | NA | 15 | NA | TGTGCCAGCAGCCAAGGGTCACAGGCAAGCTACGAGCAGTACTTC | CASSQGSQASYEQYF
TRBJ2-7 | TRBV4-3 | NA | 16 | few | TGCGCCAGCAGCCAAGCCTTGGACAGAGTCTCCTACGAGCAGTACTTC | CASSQALDRVSYEQYF
TRBJ2-3 | TRBV20-1 | TRBD2 | 16 | NA | TGCAGTGCTAGTGCTATAGCGGGAGGGAGGGCAGATACGCAGTATTTT | CSASAIAGGRADTQYF
TRBJ2-1 | TRBV4-1 | TRBD2 | 16 | once | TGCGCCAGCAGCCAAGAGCGCGGGGGGGATATCAATGAGCAGTTCTTC | CASSQERGGDINEQFF
TRBJ2-7 | TRBV4-3 | NA | 19 | few | TGCGCCAGCAGCCAAGCTCTATTAGTGGGGACTGCCTACTCCTACGAGCAGTACTTC | CASSQALLVGTAYSYEQYF
TRBJ2-1 | TRBV18 | NA | 11 | NA | TGTGCCAGCTCATACGGTCCAGAGCAGTTCTTC | CASSYGPEQFF
TRBJ2-2 | TRBV11-2 | TRBD1 | 14 | NA | TGTGCCAGCACGGACAGGACGAACACCGGGGAGCTGTTTTTT | CASTDRTNTGELFF
TRBJ1-5 | TRBV6-2/TRBV6-3 | NA | 13 | once | TGTGCCAGCAGCCCCACAGGACGTCAGCCCCAGCATTTT | CASSPTGRQPQHF
TRBJ2-3 | TRBV11-2 | TRBD2 | 14 | NA | TGTGCCAGCAGCCGGGGACTAGCACCAGATACGCAGTATTTT | CASSRGLAPDTQYF
TRBJ2-1 | TRBV7-2 | NA | 15 | NA | TGTGCCAGCAGCTCCGCGGGACCAGCCTACAATGAGCAGTTCTTC | CASSSAGPAYNEQFF
TRBJ2-5 | TRBV20-1 | NA | 11 | NA | TGCAGTGCTGTCAGGGAAGAGACCCAGTACTTC | CSAVREETQYF
TRBJ2-3 | TRBV2 | TRBD2 | 15 | NA | TGTGCCAGCACCATACTAGCGGGAGGTTCAGATACGCAGTATTTT | CASTILAGGSDTQYF
TRBJ1-4 | TRBV19 | NA | 16 | NA | TGTGCCAGTAGCAAGAACCGGGGCGAAGGAGGGGAAAAACTGTTTTTT | CASSKNRGEGGEKLFF
TRBJ1-6 | TRBV4-1 | TRBD1 | 13 | NA | TGCGCCAGCAGAGGGACAGTAAATTCACCCCTCCACTTT | CASRGTVNSPLHF
TRBJ2-1 | TRBV7-2 | NA | 14 | NA | NA | CASSLTGKLWQQFF
TRBJ2-7 | TRBV11-2 | NA | 14 | NA | TGTGCCAGCAGCTTAGATCACGGCTCCTACGAGCAGTACTTC | CASSLDHGSYEQYF
TRBJ1-2 | TRBV29-1 | TRBD1 | 12 | NA | TGCAGCGCGGGAGGGACAGGGGAGCGCTACACCTTC | CSAGGTGERYTF